This T cell receptor (beta chain) was sequenced during a study of OX40 agonist ivuxolimab in advanced cancers. Looking at the study overall: The study enrolled dose-escalation patients with hepatocellular carcinoma, melanoma, renal cell or head and neck cancer.

Overall study results and limits: Circulating CD4+ and CD8+ T cells showed clonal expansion by week 6 at 0.1 to 3.0 mg/kg. Low normalized T-cell clonal expansion also characterized some of the nonresponders.

This clone was picked up one time. Its specificity is not known. The CDR3 extends over 16 amino acids. Germline V CDR1 and CDR2: SNHLY, FYNNEI. V dropped 6 bases and J dropped 2; count of bases not matched to a gene: 4. Profiled with immunoSEQ multiplex PCR; TCRdb holds only in-frame clones, not every one. The sample includes 70,000 to 80,000 clones, approximately 90% of them seen just once. This TCR was sampled from an adult with an advanced solid tumor such as melanoma, head and neck, liver or kidney cancer. Source: CD4+ or CD8+ T cells sorted from blood, taken in a trial of the OX40 agonist ivuxolimab. V is TRBV2 and J is TRBJ2-2; 12 bases line up with TRBD2. CDR3 in amino acids: CASRLGLAGNTGELFF. The DNA for the CDR3 is TGTGCCAGCAGGTTAGGACTAGCGGGAAACACCGGGGAGCTGTTTTTT.